Listed below are T cell receptor beta chains from one sample, sequenced in a study of blood T cell repertoires in COVID-19. Method: immunoSEQ multiplex PCR; TCRdb's copy keeps in-frame clones and lacks some. The repertoire holds around 180,000 clones, with approximately 86% as singletons. Input material: peripheral blood. The source of these receptors is a woman in her twenties or thirties with active or convalescent COVID-19. CDR3s include the opening cysteine and the closing phenylalanine or tryptophan. A D gene is named only where the DNA matches it firmly. Where a row states a size, it is once, few, many or the class of an expanded clone; other rows omit it.

TRBJ1-6,few,15,TRBD1,TRBV5-1,TGCGCCAGCAGCTGGGGACAGCTCTATAATTCACCCCTCCACTTT,CASSWGQLYNSPLHF
TRBJ1-5,few,15,NA,TRBV24-1,TGTGCCACCAGTGACTCGGACTATAGCAATCAGCCCCAGCATTTT,CATSDSDYSNQPQHF
TRBJ2-2,NA,14,NA,TRBV15,TGTGCCACCAGCCCTACAGGGAATCCCGGGGAGCTGTTTTTT,CATSPTGNPGELFF
TRBJ1-2,once,14,NA,TRBV6-5,TGTGCCAGCAGTCCCGTCTACTTACGGGGAGGCTACACCTTC,CASSPVYLRGGYTF
TRBJ2-7,NA,17,TRBD1,TRBV10-3,TGTGCCATCAGTGAGAACGGGGAGGGACAGGGGCTTTACGAGCAGTACTTC,CAISENGEGQGLYEQYF
TRBJ1-2,NA,15,TRBD1,TRBV18,TGTGCCAGCTCACCATCGGGGGACAGGGAGTATGGCTACACCTTC,CASSPSGDREYGYTF
TRBJ2-1,few,12,NA,TRBV7-9,TGTGCCAGCAGCCCACAGTCCTACGAGCAGTTCTTC,CASSPQSYEQFF
TRBJ1-5,many,13,NA,TRBV15,TGTGCCACCAGCAGAGATATTAATCAGCCCCAGCATTTT,CATSRDINQPQHF
TRBJ1-4,NA,16,TRBD1,TRBV11-2,TGTGCCAGCAGCTTGGGAACAGGGGGGAGGATTGAAAAACTGTTTTTT,CASSLGTGGRIEKLFF
TRBJ1-2,NA,17,TRBD1,TRBV11-2,TGTGCCAGCAGCCGATACCGGGACAGGGGTGCTATAGGCGGCTACACCTTC,CASSRYRDRGAIGGYTF
TRBJ2-1,NA,16,TRBD1,TRBV18,TGTGCCAGCTCACCTTCCCGGACAGGGGGCTACAATGAGCAGTTCTTC,CASSPSRTGGYNEQFF
TRBJ2-7,NA,15,TRBD2,TRBV18,TGTGCCAGCTCAGGGACTAGCGGGGGCTCCTACGAGCAGTACTTC,CASSGTSGGSYEQYF
TRBJ1-4,NA,15,NA,TRBV5-1,TGCGCCAGCAGCTTCCTGACAGGCACTAATGAAAAACTGTTTTTT,CASSFLTGTNEKLFF
TRBJ1-2,NA,13,TRBD1,TRBV6-5,TGTGCCAGCAGTTCCAGGACAGGGGGTGGCTACACCTTC,CASSSRTGGGYTF
TRBJ1-2,NA,12,NA,TRBV28,TGTGCCAGCCGTGAGGGAGACTATGGCTACACCTTC,CASREGDYGYTF
TRBJ2-1,NA,13,NA,TRBV15,TGTGCCACCAGCACGCGGCCCTACAATGAGCAGTTCTTC,CATSTRPYNEQFF
TRBJ2-3,NA,15,TRBD2,TRBV2,TGTGCCAGCAGTGGGGAGCGGGGGGGCGTAGATACGCAGTATTTT,CASSGERGGVDTQYF
TRBJ2-1,NA,14,NA,TRBV5-1,TGCGCCAGCTTAGCGGATACCTCCTACAATGAGCAGTTCTTC,CASLADTSYNEQFF
TRBJ2-7,NA,15,TRBD2,TRBV27,TGTGCCAGCAGTTTTCGGAGGTTAGCGGGCGACGAGCAGTACTTC,CASSFRRLAGDEQYF
TRBJ2-3,NA,13,NA,TRBV29-1,TGCAGCGCTGCGGGTTATAGCACAGATACGCAGTATTTT,CSAAGYSTDTQYF
TRBJ2-7,NA,14,NA,TRBV27,TGTGCCAGCAGTTTATCGTCTCAGGACTACGAGCAGTACTTC,CASSLSSQDYEQYF
TRBJ2-2,NA,15,TRBD1,TRBV5-6,TGTGCCAGCAGCTGGGGGACAGGGAACACCGGGGAGCTGTTTTTT,CASSWGTGNTGELFF
TRBJ1-4,few,15,TRBD1,TRBV14,TGTGCCAGCAGCCAAGAAAAGGGGGCAAGAGAAAAACTGTTTTTT,CASSQEKGAREKLFF
TRBJ2-3,NA,15,TRBD2,TRBV18,TGTGCCAGCTCACCCTCCGGGACTAGCGCAGATACGCAGTATTTT,CASSPSGTSADTQYF
TRBJ1-2,NA,13,TRBD1,TRBV2,TGTGCCAGCAGGGCACAGGGGCTCTATGGCTACACCTTC,CASRAQGLYGYTF
TRBJ1-6,NA,14,NA,TRBV6-4,TGTGCCAGCCCCCGAGGGAAGGGCGGATCACCCCTCCACTTT,CASPRGKGGSPLHF
TRBJ2-7,NA,14,NA,TRBV2,TGTGCCAGCAGTGATTGGGACAACTCCTACGAGCAGTACTTC,CASSDWDNSYEQYF
TRBJ2-1,NA,16,TRBD1,TRBV7-2,TGTGCCAGCAGCTTGGGAAGGACAGGGTTGGGCTATGAGCAGTTCTTC,CASSLGRTGLGYEQFF
TRBJ1-1,NA,18,NA,TRBV21-1,TGTGCCAGCAGGCAACCATGCCGGGACAGGGGCTTAGAGACCGAAGCTTTCTTT,CASRQPCRDRGLETEAFF
TRBJ1-5,NA,16,NA,TRBV7-9,TGTGCCAGCAGCTCGGGGGGCCCCTCGGGCAATCAGCCCCAGCATTTT,CASSSGGPSGNQPQHF
TRBJ1-6,NA,15,TRBD1,TRBV11-3,TGTGCCAGCAGCTCTCGGGACAGATTAAATTCACCCCTCCACTTT,CASSSRDRLNSPLHF
TRBJ1-1,NA,12,NA,TRBV18,TGTGCCAGCTCAGGGAGCGGGATTGAAGCTTTCTTT,CASSGSGIEAFF
TRBJ2-3,NA,14,NA,TRBV6-4,TGTGCCAGCAGTGAGCAGGGAAGCACAGATACGCAGTATTTT,CASSEQGSTDTQYF
TRBJ1-1,NA,16,NA,TRBV9,TGTGCCAGCAGCGCTCTATTCGGTCCCGAGAACACTGAAGCTTTCTTT,CASSALFGPENTEAFF
TRBJ1-3,NA,15,NA,TRBV7-8,TGTGCCAGCAGCTTGGGAGACCTGGGGGGGAACACCATATATTTT,CASSLGDLGGNTIYF
TRBJ1-2,once,14,TRBD1,TRBV3-1/TRBV3-2,TGTGCCAGCAGCCAAGACAGGGGGGCGGGTGGCTACACCTTC,CASSQDRGAGGYTF
TRBJ1-1,NA,15,TRBD1,TRBV15,TGTGCCACCAGCAGAGGGGGACAGGTGAACACTGAAGCTTTCTTT,CATSRGGQVNTEAFF
TRBJ1-2,once,16,TRBD1,TRBV11-3,TGTGCCAGCAGCTTCGATAAGCTCGGGACAGTAAGAGGCTACACCTTC,CASSFDKLGTVRGYTF
TRBJ1-6,NA,15,TRBD1,TRBV18,TGTGCCAGCTCACCTTTGGGGACAGGGGATTCACCCCTCCACTTT,CASSPLGTGDSPLHF
TRBJ2-7,once,14,NA,TRBV27,TGTGCCAGCAGTTTCACGGCGGCTCAGGGATTACAGTACTTC,CASSFTAAQGLQYF
TRBJ1-2,NA,13,NA,TRBV5-1,TGCGCCAGCAGCTTGGGCAGTAACTATGGCTACACCTTC,CASSLGSNYGYTF
TRBJ1-5,NA,18,NA,TRBV19,TGTGCCAGTAGTATAGATCCGGCCAGGCCGCATAGCAATCAGCCCCAGCATTTT,CASSIDPARPHSNQPQHF
TRBJ2-7,NA,15,NA,TRBV18,TGTGCCAGCTCACCGACAGGTTCTAGCTCCTACGAGCAGTACTTC,CASSPTGSSSYEQYF
TRBJ2-1,NA,15,TRBD2,TRBV11-3,TGTGCCAGCAGCTTAAGACTAGCGGTCTACAATGAGCAGTTCTTC,CASSLRLAVYNEQFF
TRBJ2-7,NA,14,NA,TRBV27,TGTGCCAGCAGTTTATCCGGGAGAGGCTACGAGCAGTACTTC,CASSLSGRGYEQYF
TRBJ2-1,once,15,TRBD1,TRBV24-1,TGTGCCACCAGTGACTCGGGACAGATGTGGAATGAGCAGTTCTTC,CATSDSGQMWNEQFF
TRBJ1-4,NA,14,NA,TRBV19,TGTGCCAGTAGTATAAGTGGGGGGACTGAAAAACTGTTTTTT,CASSISGGTEKLFF
TRBJ2-1,NA,13,TRBD1,TRBV19,TGTGCCAGTAGTATAGATCGACAGGGAGTTCGGTTCTTC,CASSIDRQGVRFF
TRBJ2-1,once,16,TRBD1,TRBV12-5,TGTGCTAGTGGTTCCCACCGGGACAGGGGAATCAATGAGCAGTTCTTC,CASGSHRDRGINEQFF
TRBJ1-2,NA,16,NA,TRBV21-1,TGTGCCAGCAGCAAAGCTATGGGGGACAGGGAATATGGCTACACCTTC,CASSKAMGDREYGYTF
TRBJ2-3,NA,15,NA,TRBV9,TGTGCCAGCAGCGTAGTTGGCGGTACAACAGATACGCAGTATTTT,CASSVVGGTTDTQYF
TRBJ1-2,NA,12,NA,TRBV10-3,TGTGCCATCAGTGAGGTAAACTATGGCTACACCTTC,CAISEVNYGYTF
TRBJ2-7,once,14,TRBD1,TRBV19,TGTGCCAGTAGTACGGGACAGGGGTCCTACGAGCAGTACTTC,CASSTGQGSYEQYF
TRBJ1-6,NA,21,NA,TRBV3-1/TRBV3-2,TGTGCCAGCAGCCAAGGGGGGTGGGGGCGCAACGCCGACCCGATTGATTCACCCCTCCACTTT,CASSQGGWGRNADPIDSPLHF
TRBJ2-2,NA,16,NA,TRBV6-2/TRBV6-3,TGTGCCAGCAGTTACCCCGTTTATCCTCGCACCGGGGAGCTGTTTTTT,CASSYPVYPRTGELFF
TRBJ2-7,NA,14,NA,TRBV5-4,TGTGCCAGCAGCCTGAAGCCCGGGTTCGACGAGCAGTACTTC,CASSLKPGFDEQYF
TRBJ1-5,once,15,NA,TRBV4-1,TGCGCCAGCAGCCAGACCCGACAGGTTAATCAGCCCCAGCATTTT,CASSQTRQVNQPQHF
TRBJ1-2,NA,15,NA,TRBV6-1,TGTGCCAGCAGTGAAACAACAGGGAATAACTATGGCTACACCTTC,CASSETTGNNYGYTF
TRBJ2-1,medium-sized,12,NA,TRBV18,TGTGCCAGCTCACCGGGACTCTCCGGGCAGTTCTTC,CASSPGLSGQFF